The sequence of this TCR beta chain was determined in a study of cytomegalovirus exposure and HLA in healthy donors. A multiplex PCR was run with 60 Vbeta primers and 13 Jbeta primers. Sequenced by immunoSEQ multiplex PCR; TCRdb stores in-frame clones only, minus some. The sample holds approximately 130,000 clones, over 6.5% seen once. At collection, donors were nominally healthy, but unrecorded immune exposures were probable. There are a few counts of this clone. Its antigen remains unknown. Study observations and caveats: Some V segments (TRBV6-2 and TRBV6-3 among them) were excluded as indistinguishable. Later on, a genetic analysis was performed. It linked a missense variant in DCLRE1C with V- and J-gene trimming of TCR beta.

J gave up 1 base and V 4 bases, and 4 bases lay outside the gene matches. This CDR3 has 15 amino acids. Germline V gene data show CDR1 as GTSNPN and CDR2 as SVGIG (reference sequence). The chain carries TRBV30 and TRBJ2-2, with TRBD1 matching over 9 bases. The clonotype originates from a woman in her thirties or forties in good health and CMV-seropositive. Sequenced sample: PBMCs. The DNA of the CDR3 is TGTGCCTGGATCCGGGACAGGGTGAACACCGGGGAGCTGTTTTTT. It specifies CAWIRDRVNTGELFF.